Each of the 27 T cell receptor beta chains below was sequenced from the same sample in a study of blood T cell repertoires in COVID-19. Libraries were prepared by immunoSEQ multiplex PCR; TCRdb keeps only in-frame clonotypes and omits some of them. The repertoire consists of some 270,000 clones, with almost 90% occurring once and the leading ten covering 2.1%. Material: peripheral blood. The source is a woman in her sixties with COVID-19, enrolled during active disease.

As regards this clone: A read error may produce the germline difference seen at one junction end. The chain uses TRBV6-1 and TRBJ2-2; 8 bases are a match to TRBD1. The CDR3 has 15 residues. CDR1 and CDR2 from the germline V gene are MNHNS and SASEGT. The CDR3: CASREGQGRTGELFF. The CDR3 coding sequence is TGTGCCAGCAGAGAAGGACAGGGTCGGACCGGGGAGCTGTTTTTT.

This clone has a handful of counts. The chain employs TRBV5-4 and TRBJ2-7; 11 bases align to TRBD2. Germline V gene data show CDR1 as SGHNT and CDR2 as YYREEE (reference sequence). The length of the CDR3 is 14 residues. J was trimmed by 2 bases and V by 3 bases; bases with no gene match: 1. CDR3 sequence reads: CASSSTSGAYEQYF. The CDR3 nucleotides read TGTGCCAGCAGCTCGACTAGCGGGGCCTACGAGCAGTACTTC. Based on the CDR3 plus reference TRBV5-4 and TRBJ2-7, the full variable domain is ETGVTQSPTHLIKTRGQQVTLRCSSQSGHNTVSWYQQALGQGPQFIFQYYREEENGRGNFPPRFSGLQFPNYSSELNVNALELDDSALYLCASSSTSGAYEQYFGPGTRLTVT.

The chain combines TRBV5-1 with TRBJ2-2; TRBD1 might be the D (6 bases). The V end lost 4 bases, the J end lost 5 bases, and 15 bases lay between the germline ends. The germline gives CDR1 SGHRS, CDR2 YFSETQ. CDR3 length: 15 amino acids. The CDR3 is CASSTDSRGTGELFF. CDR3 nucleotides: TGCGCCAGCAGCACGGACAGCCGAGGGACCGGGGAGCTGTTTTTT. The full variable domain, its missing parts supplied by reference TRBV5-1 and TRBJ2-2, is KAGVTQTPRYLIKTRGQQVTLSCSPISGHRSVSWYQQTPGQGLQFLFEYFSETQRNKGNFPGRFSGRQFSNSRSEMNVSTLELGDSALYLCASSTDSRGTGELFFGEGSRLTVL.

The CDR3 nucleotides are TGCGCCAGCAGCCAAGGTTCCTATGCGGGGGCCTACGAGCAGTACTTC. Translated: CASSQGSYAGAYEQYF. This chain links TRBV4-1 with TRBJ2-7; 7 bases are shared with TRBD2. The CDR3 totals 16 residues. CDR1 and CDR2 from the germline V gene are MGHRA and YSYEKL. V lost 1 base and J lost 2; bases outside the gene matches: 8.

The chain joins TRBV7-9 to TRBJ2-7; 8 bases map to TRBD2. Losses at the gene ends were 3 bases for V and 4 bases for J; bases not matched to a gene: 5. Germline loops: CDR1 SEHNR, CDR2 FQNEAQ (reference sequence). The CDR3 totals 14 residues. CDR3 residues: CASSFSGGPYEQYF. The CDR3 region has the DNA TGTGCCAGCAGCTTTTCGGGAGGGCCATACGAGCAGTACTTC.

The CDR3 coding sequence is TGCAGCGTTGCCCAGGTCAACACTGAAGCTTTCTTT. Residues: CSVAQVNTEAFF. J is TRBJ1-1 and V is TRBV29-1; D is undetermined. V lost 4 bases and J lost 2, with 8 bases in between. CDR1 is SQVTM, CDR2 ANQGSEA, per germline. The CDR3 consists of 12 residues.

This clone was recorded once. V and J are TRBV7-8 and TRBJ1-6; D possibly corresponds to TRBD1 (6 bases). From germline, CDR1 is SGHVS and CDR2 FQNEAQ. Trimming removed 5 bases from V and 9 bases from J, with 17 bases in between. The CDR3 covers 15 residues. The CDR3, as DNA: TGTGCCAGCAGCAAACGGGACACTACGGGTTCACCCCTCCACTTT. It translates to CASSKRDTTGSPLHF. The full variable domain, its missing parts supplied by reference TRBV7-8 and TRBJ1-6, is GAGVSQSPRYKVAKRGQDVALRCDPISGHVSLFWYQQALGQGPEFLTYFQNEAQLDKSGLPSDRFFAERPEGSVSTLKIQRTQQEDSAVYLCASSKRDTTGSPLHFGNGTRLTVT.

The chain couples TRBV27 to TRBJ1-1; D unclear. The germline gives CDR1 MNHEY, CDR2 SMNVEV (reference sequence). The CDR3 sequence is 14 residues long. With 3 bases removed from V and 0 bases from J, the gap between germline ends came to 8 bases. Here the CDR3 reads CASSFRELNTEAFF. The CDR3 coding sequence is TGTGCCAGCAGTTTTCGGGAATTGAACACTGAAGCTTTCTTT.

The V and J genes are TRBV3-1 (or the pseudogene TRBV3-2) and TRBJ2-5, with D uncertain. CDR1 and CDR2 (germline): LGHDT, YNNKEL (reference sequence). Between the trimmed V and J ends, which lost 3 bases and 2 bases, there was a span of 10 bases. There are 14 residues in the CDR3. In DNA, the CDR3 is TGTGCCAGCAGCCACACATGGTCGCAAGAGACCCAGTACTTC. This encodes CASSHTWSQETQYF.

The V call is TRBV19, the J call TRBJ2-1, with 9 positions matching TRBD2. The V gene's germline CDR1 is LNHDA and CDR2 SQIVND (reference sequence). Losses at the gene ends were 3 bases for V and 6 bases for J; bases not matched to a gene: 9. This CDR3 comprises 16 residues. Written as DNA, the CDR3 is TGTGCCAGTAGTATTTCGCTAGCGGGGATGCGCAATGAGCAGTTCTTC. This sequence encodes CASSISLAGMRNEQFF.

The V gene is TRBV5-1, the J gene TRBJ2-1, with a weak D call TRBD2 (7 bases). Per the germline V gene, CDR1 is SGHRS and CDR2 is YFSETQ. This CDR3 has 14 residues. The V end lost 0 bases, the J end lost 9 bases, and 13 bases lay between the germline ends. The CDR3 coding sequence is TGCGCCAGCAGCTTGGGAACGGGGGGCTCTGAGCAGTTCTTC. This sequence encodes CASSLGTGGSEQFF.

V and J are TRBV29-1 and TRBJ2-2; 7 bases are shared with TRBD1. The CDR3 loop spans 13 amino acids. V shed 5 bases, J shed 7 bases, and the junction held 7 bases outside the gene matches. Germline-derived CDR1 and CDR2 are SQVTM and ANQGSEA. The CDR3 loop is CSVTARDSGELFF. The CDR3 bases are TGCAGCGTTACAGCTCGGGACAGCGGGGAGCTGTTTTTT.

In nucleotides, the CDR3 is TGTGCCAGCAGCGAGAGGGGGTCTCACACCGGGGAGCTGTTTTTT. The encoded protein is CASSERGSHTGELFF. This rearrangement joins TRBV9 to TRBJ2-2, with TRBD1 as a possible D gene (6 bases). Germline loops: CDR1 SGDLS, CDR2 YYNGEE. Trimming shortened V by 3 bases and J by 3 bases, and 12 bases separated the two germline ends. This CDR3 has 15 amino acids.

The J gene is TRBJ1-1, the V gene TRBV24-1; 8 bases line up with TRBD1. Germline values: CDR1 KGHDR, CDR2 SFDVKD. V lost 10 bases to trimming and J lost 6 bases; unmatched junction nucleotides: 9. This CDR3 has 13 amino acids. For the CDR3, the DNA is TGTGCCACGGGACCCAGGGGGCACCCTGAAGCTTTCTTT. Amino acids: CATGPRGHPEAFF.

The rearrangement links TRBV6-5 to TRBJ1-2, with 7 bases that match TRBD1. This CDR3 is built from 15 residues. V trimming: 5 bases; J trimming: 4 bases; junction bases outside the gene matches: 10. Germline values: CDR1 MNHEY, CDR2 SVGAGI. DNA for the CDR3: TGTGCCAGCAGTACCTACGGGCAGGGGGGCTATGGCTACACCTTC. This translates into CASSTYGQGGYGYTF.

The chain couples TRBV10-1 to TRBJ1-1; the D gene is possibly TRBD1 (6 bases). Germline V CDR1 and CDR2: WNHNN, SYGVQD (reference sequence). The CDR3 extends over 14 amino acids. V was clipped by 9 bases and J by 1 base, with 15 bases between them. CDR3 DNA: TGCGCCAGGGACACACCGGGACAGAACACTGAAGCTTTCTTT. The encoded protein is CARDTPGQNTEAFF.

The chain uses TRBV18 and TRBJ1-5; 9 nucleotides agree with TRBD1. J was trimmed by 6 bases and V by 5 bases; bases with no gene match: 8. Per the germline V gene, CDR1 is KGHSH and CDR2 is LQKENI. This CDR3 comprises 15 residues. CDR3 nucleotides: TGTGCCAGCTCAAACGGACAGGGGAACGGTCAGCCCCAGCATTTT. Protein sequence: CASSNGQGNGQPQHF.

The V gene is TRBV4-1, the J gene TRBJ2-1, with 11 nucleotides matching TRBD1. Germline V lookup: CDR1 MGHRA, CDR2 YSYEKL. Germline trimming cut 0 bases from V and 11 bases from J; bases unmatched to any gene: 12. This CDR3 is 17 amino acids long. The CDR3 region is CASSQDPGGQGALKQFF. The CDR3 coding sequence is TGCGCCAGCAGCCAAGATCCAGGCGGACAGGGGGCTTTGAAGCAGTTCTTC.

This sequence joins TRBV3-1 (or the pseudogene TRBV3-2) and TRBJ2-7; D remains unclear. Germline V gives CDR1 LGHDT, CDR2 YNNKEL (reference sequence). This CDR3 has 14 amino acids. Trimming pared 4 bases from V and 2 bases from J, leaving 12 bases between. The CDR3 here is CASSPRINPYEQYF. CDR3 coding DNA: TGTGCCAGCAGCCCCAGAATAAATCCCTACGAGCAGTACTTC.

The genes are TRBV6-5 and TRBJ2-7; 8 bases match TRBD1. Unmatched junction bases numbered 8, after V lost 5 bases and J lost 5 bases. This CDR3 is built from 14 residues. Germline CDR1 reads MNHEY; CDR2 reads SVGAGI. The CDR3 sequence is CASSRTGYNHEQYF. For the CDR3, the DNA is TGTGCCAGCAGTCGGACAGGGTATAACCACGAGCAGTACTTC.

On this clone itself: This CDR3 is also generated by other DNA sequences in the sample. The rearrangement uses TRBV7-9 and TRBJ1-5, with unresolved D. In germline, CDR1 is SEHNR, CDR2 FQNEAQ (reference sequence). The CDR3 spans 14 residues. Between the trimmed V and J ends, which lost 1 base and 0 bases, there was a span of 4 bases. The CDR3: CASSLGYSNQPQHF. The DNA for the CDR3 is TGTGCCAGCAGCTTAGGTTATAGCAATCAGCCCCAGCATTTT.

V gene TRBV10-3 combines with J gene TRBJ1-2; 7 bases align to TRBD1. The CDR3 consists of 18 residues. After removal of 5 bases from V and 4 bases from J, the junction contained 19 bases not matched to a gene. Looked up from germline, CDR1 is ENHRY and CDR2 is SYGVKD. This CDR3 reads CAISSRRGGRPAGYGYTF. The DNA of the CDR3 is TGTGCCATCAGTTCCCGTCGAGGGGGCCGCCCTGCGGGCTATGGCTACACCTTC.

The V call is TRBV28, the J call TRBJ1-2; 12 nucleotides agree with TRBD1. The V segment lost 10 bases and the J segment 0 bases; nucleotides outside the gene matches: 15. Germline V gene lookup returns CDR1 MDHEN and CDR2 SYDVKM. The CDR3 is made up of 18 amino acids. The CDR3 loop is CAILMDRDRGPANYGYTF. The CDR3 DNA reads TGTGCCATCTTAATGGACCGGGACAGGGGGCCCGCTAACTATGGCTACACCTTC.

The chain is built from TRBV9 and TRBJ2-3; no clear D gene. CDR1 and CDR2 (germline): SGDLS, YYNGEE. Between the trimmed V and J ends, which lost 4 bases and 2 bases, there was a span of 14 bases. The CDR3 has 15 residues. CDR3 coding DNA: TGTGCCAGCAGCCCCCGGCGGAGTTCCACAGATACGCAGTATTTT. This gives the protein CASSPRRSSTDTQYF.

V is TRBV2 and J is TRBJ2-5, with a weak D call TRBD1 (7 bases). The CDR3 contains 12 residues. CDR1 and CDR2 from the germline V gene are SNHLY and FYNNEI. Trimming removed 11 bases from V and 5 bases from J, with 15 bases in between. The CDR3: CAGGETGETQYF. In DNA, the CDR3 is TGTGCCGGAGGGGAGACAGGGGAGACCCAGTACTTC.

This sequence joins TRBV13 and TRBJ2-5; a weak D match, TRBD1 (5 bases). The germline gives CDR1 PRHDT, CDR2 FYEKMQ (reference sequence). The V and J ends lost 2 bases and 7 bases respectively, with 8 bases between them. CDR3 size: 12 residues. CDR3 in amino acids: CASSLQRGTQYF. The CDR3 coding sequence is TGTGCCAGCAGCTTACAAAGGGGGACCCAGTACTTC.

This rearrangement joins TRBV7-2 to TRBJ2-5; the match to TRBD2 covers 10 bases. Germline V CDR1 and CDR2: SGHTA, FQGNSA. Trimming took 2 bases from V and 4 from J; bases not matched to a gene: 4. The CDR3 is 15 amino acids. Here the CDR3 reads CASSLTSGVGETQYF. In DNA form, the CDR3 reads TGTGCCAGCAGCTTAACTAGCGGGGTGGGAGAGACCCAGTACTTC. The variable domain in full, with the rest retrieved from reference TRBV7-2 and TRBJ2-5, is GAGVSQSPSNKVTEKGKDVELRCDPISGHTALYWYRQSLGQGLEFLIYFQGNSAPDKSGLPSDRFSAERTGGSVSTLTIQRTQQEDSAVYLCASSLTSGVGETQYFGPGTRLLVL.